The 13 T cell receptor beta chains presented below share a single source sample, sequenced in a study of early T cells in non-severe SARS-CoV-2 infection. TCRdb processed the 5' RACE reads anew with MiXCR; each CDR3 protein has one entry. The data show 56,000 or so distinct CDR3 sequences, around 8% seen once. The sample comprised whole blood. The receptors originated from an adult who was a healthcare worker with PCR-confirmed SARS-CoV-2 infection or an uninfected control (not recorded which).

This clonotype was seen ten or more times. J is TRBJ2-3 and V is TRBV7-6; D is ambiguous. The CDR3 sequence is 12 residues long. CDR1 and CDR2 from the germline V gene are SGHVS and FNYEAQ. The V and J ends lost 2 bases and 2 bases respectively, with 2 bases between them. CDR3 in amino acids: CASSLPTDTQYF. In nucleotides, the CDR3 is TGTGCCAGCAGCTTACCCACAGATACGCAGTATTTT. Filled out from reference TRBV7-6 and TRBJ2-3, the complete variable domain reads GAGVSQSPRYKVTKRGQDVALRCDPISGHVSLYWYRQALGQGPEFLTYFNYEAQQDKSGLPNDRFSAERPEGSISTLTIQRTEQRDSAMYRCASSLPTDTQYFGPGTRLTVL.

The chain is built from TRBV12-3 or TRBV12-4 and TRBJ2-7; D is perhaps TRBD2 (5 bases). V was pared by 2 bases and J by 5 bases, with 13 bases between. The CDR3 runs to 14 residues. This CDR3 is CASSLNTGSHEQYF. CDR3 in DNA: TGTGCCAGCAGTTTAAATACGGGATCCCACGAGCAGTACTTC.

This clonotype came up a few times. In DNA, the CDR3 is TGTGCCAGCAGGGCGGTGGGCGGTAATGAAAAACTGTTTTTT. Protein sequence: CASRAVGGNEKLFF. J is TRBJ1-4 and V is TRBV7-2; no clear D gene. The germline CDR1 and CDR2 sequences are SGHTA and FQGNSA. The CDR3 loop spans 14 amino acids. Trimming took off 6 bases at V and 4 bases at J, with 12 bases between the two ends.

This clonotype was counted only a few times. The chain carries TRBV6-1 and TRBJ1-5; the D is unclear. This CDR3 is 15 amino acids long. The V and J ends lost 2 bases and 7 bases respectively, with 15 bases between them. Germline CDR1 reads MNHNS; CDR2 reads SASEGT. The CDR3 DNA reads TGTGCCAGCAGTGAATTTTGGACCAGAGGGCAGCCCCAGCATTTT. As protein: CASSEFWTRGQPQHF.

The chain carries TRBV12-3 or TRBV12-4 and TRBJ1-5, with D perhaps TRBD1 (6 bases). The V and J ends lost 5 bases and 6 bases respectively, with 11 bases between them. CDR3 length equals 13 residues. CDR3 sequence (DNA): TGTGCCAGCAGTCCCACAGGGCCTCAGCCCCAGCATTTT. Residues: CASSPTGPQPQHF.

This clonotype was recorded at least ten times. The chain links TRBV19 to TRBJ2-1; D ambiguous. Germline CDR1 is LNHDA and CDR2 is SQIVND (reference sequence). V lost 1 base and J 0 bases, leaving 16 bases between the germline ends. The CDR3 contains 18 residues. CDR3 loop: CASSIGVGLGVSYNEQFF. As DNA, the CDR3 is TGTGCCAGTAGTATAGGGGTCGGGCTTGGCGTCTCCTACAATGAGCAGTTCTTC. Combining the CDR3 with reference TRBV19 and TRBJ2-1 gives the whole variable domain DGGITQSPKYLFRKEGQNVTLSCEQNLNHDAMYWYRQDPGQGLRLIYYSQIVNDFQKGDIAEGYSVSREKKESFPLTVTSAQKNPTAFYLCASSIGVGLGVSYNEQFFGPGTRLTVL.

This clonotype was seen repeatedly, ten times or more. The rearrangement joins TRBV7-2 to TRBJ2-1, with D possibly matching TRBD2 (6 bases). V was clipped by 1 base and J by 3 bases, with 13 bases between them. The CDR3 loop spans 16 amino acids. Germline V gene data show CDR1 as SGHTA and CDR2 as FQGNSA. CDR3 sequence: CASSLVRGRLYNEQFF. For the CDR3, the DNA is TGTGCCAGCAGCTTAGTTCGGGGGAGACTCTACAATGAGCAGTTCTTC.

This clonotype was seen only a few times. This sequence joins TRBV18 and TRBJ1-1; 7 bases line up with TRBD1. The CDR3 totals 13 residues. Per germline, CDR1 KGHSH and CDR2 LQKENI. The ends lost 3 bases at V and 11 bases at J; junction bases unmatched: 9. This CDR3 is CASSPAIDREAFF. The CDR3 DNA sequence: TGTGCCAGCTCACCGGCGATTGACAGGGAGGCTTTCTTT.

This chain links TRBV2 with TRBJ2-7, with D uncertain. This CDR3 has 18 residues. Trimming shortened V by 6 bases and J by 2 bases, and 26 bases separated the two germline ends. CDR1 and CDR2 from the germline V gene are SNHLY and FYNNEI. In DNA form, the CDR3 reads TGTGCCAGCAGCGTCCTAACTTTTACACGGAGATCGACCTACGAGCAGTACTTC. Protein sequence: CASSVLTFTRRSTYEQYF.

V usage is TRBV11-3 and J usage is TRBJ2-1; 10 nucleotides line up with TRBD2. Trimming at V came to 3 bases and at J to 9 bases, leaving 5 bases not matched to a gene. The CDR3 loop spans 14 amino acids. Germline lookup yields CDR1 SGHNT and CDR2 YENEEA. CDR3 nucleotide sequence: TGTGCCAGCAGCTTGGGACTAGCGAGGGGTGAGCAGTTCTTC. Translation gives CASSLGLARGEQFF.

This chain joins TRBV6-1 and TRBJ2-1; TRBD2 matches 13 bases. The CDR3 length is 16 residues. Germline values: CDR1 MNHNS, CDR2 SASEGT. Losses at the gene ends were 6 bases for V and 9 bases for J; bases not matched to a gene: 11. The CDR3 region is CASRPTSGGVQSEQFF. CDR3 nucleotide sequence: TGTGCCAGCAGGCCCACTAGCGGGGGGGTTCAGAGTGAGCAGTTCTTC.

In its sample, this clonotype was seen a few times. The rearrangement links TRBV20-1 to TRBJ2-3, with 10 positions matching TRBD1. The germline gives CDR1 DFQATT, CDR2 SNEGSKA (reference sequence). This CDR3 spans 14 amino acids. V lost 3 bases and J lost 5; bases outside the gene matches: 5. The CDR3 is CSARPGQGRDTQYF. The CDR3 nucleotides read TGCAGTGCTAGGCCGGGACAGGGGAGAGATACGCAGTATTTT.

Points on this clonotype: At one end, the junction sequence differs from germline, possibly due to a read error. The chain recombines TRBV7-6 with TRBJ2-7, with TRBD2 as a possible D gene (5 bases). Germline V gene lookup returns CDR1 SGHVS and CDR2 FNYEAQ. CDR3 size: 14 residues. This chain's CDR3 is CASSIDPDSPVVHF. The CDR3 DNA reads TGTGCCAGCAGCATCGACCCGGACTCGCCCGTGGTACACTTC.